The 10 T cell receptor beta chains below come from one sample, sequenced in a study of somatic mutations in cytotoxic T cells in rheumatoid arthritis. Clones were read by immunoSEQ multiplex PCR, and TCRdb kept only the in-frame ones, dropping some. The sample has about 6,600 clones; 65% to 75% are singletons. Source material: CD8+ T cells sorted from blood. These receptors were collected from a man aged 40-55 years in good health.

The V call is TRBV13, the J call TRBJ2-7; D could derive from TRBD1 or TRBD2 (5 bases each). The CDR3 is 15 residues long. V lost 0 bases and J 4 bases, leaving 13 bases between the germline ends. The germline gives CDR1 PRHDT, CDR2 FYEKMQ (reference sequence). CDR3 sequence reads: CASSLGGGMGYEQYF. For the CDR3, the DNA is TGTGCCAGCAGCTTAGGTGGGGGAATGGGTTACGAGCAGTACTTC.

The gene calls are TRBV28 and TRBJ2-3, with TRBD2 identical over 10 bases. V shed 3 bases and J 0 bases; nucleotides not matched to a gene: 6. The germline V gene encodes CDR1 MDHEN and CDR2 SYDVKM. This CDR3 is built from 17 residues. Here the CDR3 DNA reads TGTGCCAGCAGTTTCATTCAGACTAGCGGGAGCACAGATACGCAGTATTTT. Translation: CASSFIQTSGSTDTQYF.

With respect to this clone: The same CDR3 arises from other DNA sequences in this sample as well. The chain has TRBV6-6 and TRBJ1-1; D ambiguous. Germline V gives CDR1 MNHNY, CDR2 SVGAGI (reference sequence). Trimming pared 3 bases from V and 2 bases from J, leaving 7 bases between. The CDR3 extends over 13 amino acids. CDR3 amino acids: CASSYYANTEAFF. The CDR3 DNA reads TGTGCCAGCAGTTATTACGCCAACACTGAAGCTTTCTTT.

The CDR3 DNA is TGTGCCAGCAGCACGAGTCCAGGGGGAAGGAATTCACCCCTCCACTTT. Encoded protein: CASSTSPGGRNSPLHF. The chain has TRBV5-6 and TRBJ1-6, with 7 bases that match TRBD1. Germline V gene lookup returns CDR1 SGHDT and CDR2 YYEEEE. CDR3 length: 16 amino acids. Germline trimming cut 4 bases from V and 7 bases from J; bases unmatched to any gene: 11. Full variable domain (outside the CDR3, taken from reference TRBV5-6 and TRBJ1-6): DAGVTQSPTHLIKTRGQQVTLRCSPKSGHDTVSWYQQALGQGPQFIFQYYEEEERQRGNFPDRFSGHQFPNYSSELNVNALLLGDSALYLCASSTSPGGRNSPLHFGNGTRLTVT.

The CDR3 region is CASSNIGVSSYNEQFF. The CDR3 DNA sequence: TGTGCCAGCAGCAATATAGGGGTGAGCTCCTACAATGAGCAGTTCTTC. The chain combines TRBV7-9 with TRBJ2-1; D is possibly TRBD1 (5 bases). CDR1 is SEHNR and CDR2 is FQNEAQ in the germline V gene (reference sequence). Trimming cost V 5 bases and J 0 bases, with 14 bases left between them. The CDR3 consists of 16 residues. The complete variable domain, with remaining parts taken from reference TRBV7-9 and TRBJ2-1, reads DTGVSQNPRHKITKRGQNVTFRCDPISEHNRLYWYRQTLGQGPEFLTYFQNEAQLEKSRLLSDRFSAERPKGSFSTLEIQRTEQGDSAMYLCASSNIGVSSYNEQFFGPGTRLTVL.

The chain uses TRBV5-4 and TRBJ2-2; no definite D call. The CDR3 spans 15 residues. Germline CDR1 is SGHNT and CDR2 is YYREEE (reference sequence). V shed 1 base and J shed 1 base, with 8 bases lying between them. As DNA, the CDR3 is TGTGCCAGCAGCTTGAACGCAGGGAACACCGGGGAGCTGTTTTTT. Its protein product is CASSLNAGNTGELFF.

This chain connects TRBV2 to TRBJ2-4; TRBD2 might be the D (7 bases). CDR1 is SNHLY and CDR2 is FYNNEI in the germline V gene. CDR3 length: 14 residues. V was clipped by 3 bases and J by 9 bases, with 15 bases between them. The CDR3 loop reads CASSETSRGGIQYF. CDR3 DNA sequence: TGTGCCAGCAGTGAGACTAGCAGGGGCGGCATTCAGTACTTC.

A single count supports this clone. The J gene is TRBJ2-7, the V gene TRBV7-2, with D possibly being TRBD1 (5 bases). From germline, CDR1 is SGHTA and CDR2 FQGNSA. V shed 5 bases and J shed 2 bases, with 13 bases lying between them. The CDR3 sequence is 14 residues long. The CDR3 DNA is TGTGCCAGCAGCAAAGGGGTCGGGCCCTACGAGCAGTACGTC. Translated: CASSKGVGPYEQYV.

The V call is TRBV15, the J call TRBJ2-3; no clear D gene. The V gene's germline CDR1 is LNHNV and CDR2 YYDKDF (reference sequence). Trimming removed 0 bases at V and 2 bases at J, with 6 bases between. This CDR3 spans 14 amino acids. As DNA, the CDR3 is TGTGCCACCAGCAGAGACTTAGCCACAGATACGCAGTATTTT. This encodes CATSRDLATDTQYF.

This clone showed up just a few times. This sequence joins TRBV6-5 and TRBJ2-2; D unresolved. Germline values: CDR1 MNHEY, CDR2 SVGAGI. This CDR3 has 15 residues. V was clipped by 0 bases and J by 5 bases, with 10 bases between them. DNA for the CDR3: TGTGCCAGCAGTTACTCGATGGGTCGTACCGGGGAGCTGTTTTTT. Protein product: CASSYSMGRTGELFF.